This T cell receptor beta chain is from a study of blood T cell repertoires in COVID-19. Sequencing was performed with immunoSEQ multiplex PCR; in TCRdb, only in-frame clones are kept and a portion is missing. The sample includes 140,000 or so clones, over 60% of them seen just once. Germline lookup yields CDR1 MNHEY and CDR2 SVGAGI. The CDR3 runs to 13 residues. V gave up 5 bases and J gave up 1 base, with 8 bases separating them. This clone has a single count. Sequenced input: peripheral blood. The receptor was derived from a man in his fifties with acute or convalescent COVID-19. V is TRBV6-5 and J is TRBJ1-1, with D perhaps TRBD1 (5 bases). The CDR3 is CASSQGGNTEAFF. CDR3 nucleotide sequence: TGTGCCAGCAGTCAGGGAGGGAACACTGAAGCTTTCTTT.